The clone carrying this T cell receptor (beta chain) was observed at least ten times. Certain patients were not enrolled. These were patients with other autoimmune diseases, uncontrolled infections, pregnancy or lactation. Transcripts of RNA were the source for amplifying TCR beta CDR3 regions. An initial RT-PCR round employing HTBI primers preceded a second-round multiplex PCR. Using its own MiXCR run on the multiplex PCR reads, TCRdb lists one record per CDR3 protein. The sample records some 210,000 distinct CDR3 sequences, about 32% being singletons. This entry is derived from a study of Graves' ophthalmopathy and Graves' hyperthyroidism. In germline, CDR1 is SGHTA, CDR2 FQGNSA. V was pared by 2 bases and J by 8 bases, with 9 bases of the junction left unmatched. The CDR3 covers 16 residues.

Material for sequencing was peripheral blood. This rearrangement joins TRBV7-2 to TRBJ1-5; 10 positions agree with TRBD1. The TCR was taken from a man aged 45-60 years with Graves' ophthalmopathy. CDR3 sequence (DNA): TGTGCCAGCAGCTTAAGCTCGGGACAGGGGTGGGAGCCCCAGCATTTT. This encodes CASSLSSGQGWEPQHF.